What follows describes a single T cell receptor (beta chain). Its antigen is not known. V was trimmed by 6 bases and J by 2 bases, leaving 10 bases between them. The CDR3 is 13 amino acids. Germline V CDR1 and CDR2: SEHNR, FQNEAQ (reference sequence). This entry belongs to a study of cytomegalovirus exposure and HLA in healthy donors. PCR used 60 Vbeta primers and 13 Jbeta primers. Clones were sequenced by immunoSEQ multiplex PCR, and TCRdb holds only the in-frame ones, with some missing. The sample carries fewer than 200,000 clones, around 74% recorded once. Broader study findings: TCR beta chains numbering 164 were designated cytomegalovirus-associated. An analysis that was carried out later associated 16,951 TCR beta sequences with HLA alleles at 0.05 false discovery rate. In vitro data verified a few CMV-associated chains as specific for CMV antigens.

This clonotype was obtained from a female donor in good health and CMV-seronegative. The sample consisted of PBMCs. The chain links TRBV7-9 to TRBJ1-1, with TRBD1 as a possible D gene (5 bases). Written as DNA, the CDR3 is TGTGCCAGCAGACTACAGGCTAACACTGAAGCTTTCTTT. Translated, it gives CASRLQANTEAFF. The variable domain in full, completed from reference TRBV7-9 and TRBJ1-1, reads DTGVSQNPRHKITKRGQNVTFRCDPISEHNRLYWYRQTLGQGPEFLTYFQNEAQLEKSRLLSDRFSAERPKGSFSTLEIQRTEQGDSAMYLCASRLQANTEAFFGQGTRLTVV.